These 12 T cell receptor beta chains were all obtained from the same sample, sequenced in a study of blood T cell repertoires in COVID-19. The table came from immunoSEQ multiplex PCR; TCRdb's copy has only in-frame clones and leaves some out. Seen here are over 150,000 clones, roughly 80% observed once, and the top ten hold 1.5% to 2%. Sequencing used peripheral blood. The receptors stem from a man older than 75 with acute or convalescent COVID-19.

This chain uses TRBV9 with TRBJ1-3; D not resolved. Trimming cost V 3 bases and J 0 bases, with 7 bases left between them. This CDR3 is 14 amino acids long. CDR1 is SGDLS and CDR2 is YYNGEE in the germline V gene. The CDR3 nucleotides read TGTGCCAGCAGCGACGGAGCCTCTGGAAACACCATATATTTT. This sequence encodes CASSDGASGNTIYF.

This chain joins TRBV10-3 and TRBJ2-7; tentative D call: TRBD2 (6 bases). CDR1 ENHRY and CDR2 SYGVKD come from the germline V gene. V dropped 3 bases and J dropped 4 bases, with 7 bases sitting between them. The CDR3 contains 12 residues. The CDR3 nucleotides are TGTGCCATCAGTGATCGGGGGTACGAGCAGTACGTC. Its protein is CAISDRGYEQYV.

This clone was counted between two and nine times. The chain uses TRBV7-9 and TRBJ1-1; 7 nucleotides align to TRBD1. With V trimmed by 2 bases and J by 8 bases, 2 bases remained unmatched. The CDR3 contains 12 residues. Germline loops: CDR1 SEHNR, CDR2 FQNEAQ (reference sequence). This CDR3 is CASSLSGQEAFF. In nucleotides, the CDR3 is TGTGCCAGCAGCTTATCGGGACAGGAAGCTTTCTTT.

The chain joins TRBV5-1 to TRBJ2-3, with TRBD1 matching over 7 bases. The length of the CDR3 is 14 residues. Germline CDR1 SGHRS, CDR2 YFSETQ. J gave up 6 bases and V 0 bases, and 4 bases lay outside the gene matches. CDR3 DNA: TGCGCCAGCAGCTTGGAGGGGGCTGAGGATACGCAGTATTTT. Encoded protein: CASSLEGAEDTQYF.

The chain is built from TRBV2 and TRBJ2-1, with 8 bases matching TRBD2. With 6 bases clipped from V and 0 bases from J, the junction kept 10 bases outside the gene matches. The length of the CDR3 is 17 residues. Germline lookup yields CDR1 SNHLY and CDR2 FYNNEI. Here the CDR3 reads CASRGIQRGTSYNEQFF. In DNA form, the CDR3 reads TGTGCCAGCAGGGGAATCCAGCGGGGGACCTCCTACAATGAGCAGTTCTTC.

The chain uses TRBV14 and TRBJ2-5; D possibly corresponds to TRBD1 (5 bases). The CDR3 runs to 13 residues. Germline CDR1 is SGHDN and CDR2 is FVKESK. Trimming cost V 3 bases and J 4 bases, with 9 bases left between them. The CDR3 DNA is TGTGCCAGCAGCCAGGACAATTCAGAGACCCAGTACTTC. This translates into CASSQDNSETQYF.

V usage is TRBV10-2 and J usage is TRBJ2-7; a possible D gene is TRBD1 (6 bases). The germline V gene has CDR1 WSHSY and CDR2 SAAADI. This CDR3 is built from 12 residues. The V gene lost 4 bases and the J gene lost 4 bases, with 8 bases spanning the gap. This CDR3 reads CASSGQAYEQYV. The CDR3 coding sequence is TGCGCCAGCAGTGGACAGGCGTACGAGCAGTACGTC.

Only a few counts were recorded for this clone. The chain combines TRBV5-1 with TRBJ2-3, with no clear D. V dropped 4 bases and J dropped 1 base, with 4 bases sitting between them. Germline V gives CDR1 SGHRS, CDR2 YFSETQ. The CDR3 extends over 12 amino acids. The CDR3 DNA sequence: TGCGCCAGCAGCGAGCGCACAGATACGCAGTATTTT. Its protein product is CASSERTDTQYF.

The chain uses TRBV27 and TRBJ1-2, with TRBD1 identical over 8 bases. The CDR3 covers 16 residues. Unmatched junction bases numbered 10, after V lost 7 bases and J lost 0 bases. The germline gives CDR1 MNHEY, CDR2 SMNVEV (reference sequence). The CDR3 DNA reads as TGTGCCAGCATTCGGGGACAGGAGATGGCTAACTATGGCTACACCTTC. Protein sequence: CASIRGQEMANYGYTF.

The gene calls are TRBV6-5 and TRBJ1-2; 7 bases align to TRBD1. Germline V gives CDR1 MNHEY, CDR2 SVGAGI. Trimming took 6 bases from V and 8 from J; bases not matched to a gene: 9. CDR3 length: 13 amino acids. CDR3 protein: CASRRDSPEGYTF. The DNA for the CDR3 is TGTGCCAGCAGGAGGGACAGCCCTGAGGGCTACACCTTC.

V is TRBV6-5 and J is TRBJ1-2; D possibly corresponds to TRBD1 (6 bases). Between the trimmed V and J ends, which lost 0 bases and 4 bases, there was a span of 12 bases. Per germline, CDR1 MNHEY and CDR2 SVGAGI. The CDR3 is 15 amino acids. The CDR3 loop is CASSYSGTKGYGYTF. The CDR3 coding sequence is TGTGCCAGCAGTTACTCGGGGACAAAAGGCTATGGCTACACCTTC.

V and J are TRBV3-1 (or the pseudogene TRBV3-2) and TRBJ1-1; D might be TRBD1 (5 bases). Trimming removed 0 bases at V and 5 bases at J, with 10 bases between. Germline CDR1 is LGHDT and CDR2 is YNNKEL (reference sequence). The CDR3 is made up of 14 amino acids. CDR3 nucleotides: TGTGCCAGCAGCCAAGATATGGGGGGGACTGAAGCTTTCTTT. It specifies CASSQDMGGTEAFF.